This T cell receptor (beta chain) is from a study of blood T cell repertoires in COVID-19. Looking at the study overall: The origin of the acute and convalescent COVID-19 samples was the United States, Italy and Spain. Sources were T cells, B-cell-depleted T cells, or PBMCs; the material itself was cDNA or gDNA.

This clone occurred a few times. In the original processing: Reference gene primers were amplified, and this amplification served to estimate nucleated cell counts. Assay used: immunoSEQ multiplex PCR; TCRdb lists only in-frame clones, some missing. The DNA was the basis for D and trimming; V, J and clone size are from that table. Of a few hundred thousand clones in the sample, around four fifths were seen once. CDR1 and CDR2 from the germline V gene are MNHEY and SVGAGI. Unmatched junction bases numbered 1, after V lost 6 bases and J lost 1 base. This CDR3 is 15 amino acids long. The V and J genes are TRBV6-5 and TRBJ1-6; 9 bases match TRBD1. The TCR comes from a woman aged 50 to 60 with acute or convalescent COVID-19. The sequencing input was peripheral blood. This CDR3 is CASRTGGSYNSPLHF. The DNA of the CDR3 is TGTGCCAGCAGGACAGGGGGTTCCTATAATTCACCCCTCCACTTT.